This T cell receptor (beta chain) comes out of a study of cytomegalovirus exposure and HLA in healthy donors. Study-level results: For presence/absence analyses, sequencing depth was assumed to be roughly uniform across donors. The classifier was said to identify cytomegalovirus status with high specificity and sensitivity.

Notes on this clone: Antigen unknown.

Germline CDR1 is MNHEY and CDR2 is SMNVEV (reference sequence). V lost 4 bases to trimming and J lost 5 bases, with 18 bases between them. The CDR3 is 15 residues long. Primers included in the PCR were 60 Vbeta and 13 Jbeta primers. This table comes from immunoSEQ multiplex PCR, and its TCRdb copy is limited to in-frame clones, with some not included. The repertoire holds roughly 190,000 clones, 60% to 85% seen once, with over 2.5% in the top ten. This sequence joins TRBV27 and TRBJ2-7; D may be TRBD1 (5 bases). The TCR was taken from a female donor in good health and CMV-seronegative. Input material: PBMCs. As DNA, the CDR3 is TGTGCCAGCAGTTCCCCCCAACAGGTACGGAACGAGCAGTACTTC. Translation: CASSSPQQVRNEQYF.